This TCR beta chain derives from a study of technical replicates of blood from a handful of donors. This table comes from immunoSEQ multiplex PCR, and its TCRdb copy is limited to in-frame clones, with some not included. This table has more than 70,000 clones, just over 95% appearing once. V was clipped by 7 bases and J by 1 base, with 14 bases between them. This CDR3 is built from 14 residues. Germline V gives CDR1 LNHDA, CDR2 SQIVND (reference sequence). The sample consisted of T cells isolated from PBMCs. The chain uses TRBV19 and TRBJ2-7; D not certain. This TCR was sampled from a human donor in good health. CDR3 sequence: CASTPTAGSYEQYF. As DNA, the CDR3 is TGTGCCAGTACCCCCACCGCCGGGTCCTACGAGCAGTACTTC.